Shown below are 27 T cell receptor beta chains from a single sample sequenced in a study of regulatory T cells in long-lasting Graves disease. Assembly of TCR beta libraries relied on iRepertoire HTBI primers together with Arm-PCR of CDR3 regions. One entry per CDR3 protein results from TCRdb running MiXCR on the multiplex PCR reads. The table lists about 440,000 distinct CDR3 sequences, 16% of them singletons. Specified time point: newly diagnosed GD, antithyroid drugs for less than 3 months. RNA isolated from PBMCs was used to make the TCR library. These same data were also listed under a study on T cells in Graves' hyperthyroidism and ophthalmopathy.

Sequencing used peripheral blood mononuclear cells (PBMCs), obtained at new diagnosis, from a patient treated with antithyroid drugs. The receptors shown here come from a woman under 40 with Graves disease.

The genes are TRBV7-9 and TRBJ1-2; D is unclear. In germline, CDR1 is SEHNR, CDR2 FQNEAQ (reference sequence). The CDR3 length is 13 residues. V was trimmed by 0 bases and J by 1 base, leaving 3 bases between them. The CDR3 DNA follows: TGTGCCAGCAGCTTAGCAATTAACTATGGCTACACCTTC. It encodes CASSLAINYGYTF. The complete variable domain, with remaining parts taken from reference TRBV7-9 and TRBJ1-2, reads DTGVSQNPRHKITKRGQNVTFRCDPISEHNRLYWYRQTLGQGPEFLTYFQNEAQLEKSRLLSDRFSAERPKGSFSTLEIQRTEQGDSAMYLCASSLAINYGYTFGSGTRLTVV.

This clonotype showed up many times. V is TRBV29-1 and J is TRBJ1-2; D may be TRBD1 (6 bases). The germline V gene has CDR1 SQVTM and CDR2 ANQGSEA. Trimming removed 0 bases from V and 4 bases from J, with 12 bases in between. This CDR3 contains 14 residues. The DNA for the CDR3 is TGCAGCGTTGAAGATCGCGGGGGGGCCTATGGCTACACCTTC. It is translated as CSVEDRGGAYGYTF.

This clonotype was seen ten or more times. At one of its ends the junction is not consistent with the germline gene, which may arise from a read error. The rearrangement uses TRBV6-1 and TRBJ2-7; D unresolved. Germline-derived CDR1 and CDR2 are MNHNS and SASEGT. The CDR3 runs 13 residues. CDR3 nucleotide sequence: TGTGCCAGCCGCGGCAGTGACGGCTACGATCAGTACTTC. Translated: CASRGSDGYDQYF.

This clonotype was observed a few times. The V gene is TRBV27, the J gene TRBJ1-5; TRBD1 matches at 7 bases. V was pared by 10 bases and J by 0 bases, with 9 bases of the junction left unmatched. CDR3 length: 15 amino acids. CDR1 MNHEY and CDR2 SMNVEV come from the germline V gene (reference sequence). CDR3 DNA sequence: TGTGCCACCATGGGGACAGCATATAGCAATCAGCCCCAGCATTTT. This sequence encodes CATMGTAYSNQPQHF.

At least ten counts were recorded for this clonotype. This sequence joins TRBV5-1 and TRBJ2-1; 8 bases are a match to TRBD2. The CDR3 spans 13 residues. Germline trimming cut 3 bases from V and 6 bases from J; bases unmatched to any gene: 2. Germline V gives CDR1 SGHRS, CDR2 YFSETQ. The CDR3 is CASSSGGGNEQFF. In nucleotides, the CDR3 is TGCGCCAGCAGCTCGGGAGGGGGCAATGAGCAGTTCTTC. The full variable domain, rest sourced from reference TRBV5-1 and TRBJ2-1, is KAGVTQTPRYLIKTRGQQVTLSCSPISGHRSVSWYQQTPGQGLQFLFEYFSETQRNKGNFPGRFSGRQFSNSRSEMNVSTLELGDSALYLCASSSGGGNEQFFGPGTRLTVL.

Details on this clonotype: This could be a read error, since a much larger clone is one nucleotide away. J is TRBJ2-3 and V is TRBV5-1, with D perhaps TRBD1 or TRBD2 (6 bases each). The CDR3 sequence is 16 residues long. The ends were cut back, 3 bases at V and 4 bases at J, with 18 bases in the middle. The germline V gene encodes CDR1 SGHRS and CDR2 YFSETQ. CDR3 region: CASSSEVGGQSDTQYF. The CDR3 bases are TGCGCCAGCAGCTCGGAGGTGGGAGGACAGTCAGATACGCAGTATTTT. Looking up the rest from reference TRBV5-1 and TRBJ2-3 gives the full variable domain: KAGVTQTPRYLIKTRGQQVTLSCSPISGHRSVSWYQQTPGQGLQFLFEYFSETQRNKGNFPGRFSGRQFSNSRSEMNVSTLELGDSALYLCASSSEVGGQSDTQYFGPGTRLTVL.

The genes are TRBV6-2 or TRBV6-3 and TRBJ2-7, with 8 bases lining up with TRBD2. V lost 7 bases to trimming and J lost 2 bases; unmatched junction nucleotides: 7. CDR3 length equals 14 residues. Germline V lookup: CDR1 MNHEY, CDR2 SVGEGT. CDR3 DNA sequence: TGTGCCAGCACCTCGGGTAGCGGGGCCTACGAGCAGTACTTC. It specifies CASTSGSGAYEQYF.

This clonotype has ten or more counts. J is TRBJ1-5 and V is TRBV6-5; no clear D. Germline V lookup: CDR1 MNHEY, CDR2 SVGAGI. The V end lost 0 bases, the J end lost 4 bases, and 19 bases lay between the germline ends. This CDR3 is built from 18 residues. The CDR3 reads CASSYSLTSARKNQPQHF. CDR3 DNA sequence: TGTGCCAGCAGTTACTCTTTGACGTCAGCCCGCAAAAATCAGCCCCAGCATTTT.

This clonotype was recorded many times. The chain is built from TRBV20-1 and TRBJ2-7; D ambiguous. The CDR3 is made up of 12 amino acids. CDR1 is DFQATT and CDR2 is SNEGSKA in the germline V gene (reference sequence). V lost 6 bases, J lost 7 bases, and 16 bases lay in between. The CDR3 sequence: CSANPDLREQYF. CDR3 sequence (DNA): TGCAGTGCCAACCCTGATCTCAGAGAGCAGTACTTC.

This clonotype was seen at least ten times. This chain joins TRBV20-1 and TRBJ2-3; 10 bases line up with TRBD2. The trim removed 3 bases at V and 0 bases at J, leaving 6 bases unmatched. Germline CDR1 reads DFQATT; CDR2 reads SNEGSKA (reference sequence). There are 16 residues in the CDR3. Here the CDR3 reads CSASWETSGSTDTQYF. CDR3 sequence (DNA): TGCAGTGCTAGTTGGGAGACTAGCGGGAGCACAGATACGCAGTATTTT.

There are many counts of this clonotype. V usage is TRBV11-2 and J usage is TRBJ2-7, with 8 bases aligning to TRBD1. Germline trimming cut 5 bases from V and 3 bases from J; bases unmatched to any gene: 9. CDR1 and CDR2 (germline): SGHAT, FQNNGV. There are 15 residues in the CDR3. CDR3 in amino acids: CASSHETGEGYEQYF. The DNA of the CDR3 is TGTGCCAGCAGCCACGAGACAGGGGAAGGCTACGAGCAGTACTTC.

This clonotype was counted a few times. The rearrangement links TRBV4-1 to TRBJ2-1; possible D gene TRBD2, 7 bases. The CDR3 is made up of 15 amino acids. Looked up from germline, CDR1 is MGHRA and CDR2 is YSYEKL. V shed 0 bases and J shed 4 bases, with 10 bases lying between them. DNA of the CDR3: TGCGCCAGCAGCCAAGACAGGGGAGGGTACAATGAGCAGTTCTTC. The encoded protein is CASSQDRGGYNEQFF.

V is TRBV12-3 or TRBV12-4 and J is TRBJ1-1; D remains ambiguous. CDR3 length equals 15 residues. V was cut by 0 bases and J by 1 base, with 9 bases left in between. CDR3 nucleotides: TGTGCCAGCAGTTTAGCGCCCCAACCGAACACTGAAGCTTTCTTT. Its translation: CASSLAPQPNTEAFF.

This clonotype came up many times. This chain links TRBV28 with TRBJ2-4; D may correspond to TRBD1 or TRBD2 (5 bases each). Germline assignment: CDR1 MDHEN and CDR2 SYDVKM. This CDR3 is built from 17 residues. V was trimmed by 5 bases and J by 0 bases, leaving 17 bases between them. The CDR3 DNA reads TGTGCCAGCAGTCGAAGTGGGACCTACCGAGCCAAAAACATTCAGTACTTC. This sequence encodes CASSRSGTYRAKNIQYF.

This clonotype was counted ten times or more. CDR3 sequence (DNA): TGCAGTGCTAGCCGGGACAGGGAATATGGCTACACCTTC. Residues: CSASRDREYGYTF. V usage is TRBV20-1 and J usage is TRBJ1-2; 9 bases line up with TRBD1. The trim removed 3 bases at V and 5 bases at J, leaving 4 bases unmatched. The CDR3 extends over 13 amino acids. The germline gives CDR1 DFQATT, CDR2 SNEGSKA (reference sequence).

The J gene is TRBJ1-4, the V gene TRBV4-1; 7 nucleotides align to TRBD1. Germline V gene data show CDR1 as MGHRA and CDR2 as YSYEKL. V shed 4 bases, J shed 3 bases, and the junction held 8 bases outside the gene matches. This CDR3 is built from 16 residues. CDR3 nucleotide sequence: TGCGCCAGCAGCCGACAGGGACGACTCCCTAATGAAAAACTGTTTTTT. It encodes CASSRQGRLPNEKLFF.

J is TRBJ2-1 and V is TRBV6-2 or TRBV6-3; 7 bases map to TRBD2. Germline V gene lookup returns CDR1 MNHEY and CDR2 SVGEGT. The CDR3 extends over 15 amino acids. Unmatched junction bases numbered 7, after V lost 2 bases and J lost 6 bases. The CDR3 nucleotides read TGTGCCAGCAGTTACGGCGGGAGTTTATCCAATGAGCAGTTCTTC. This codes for CASSYGGSLSNEQFF.

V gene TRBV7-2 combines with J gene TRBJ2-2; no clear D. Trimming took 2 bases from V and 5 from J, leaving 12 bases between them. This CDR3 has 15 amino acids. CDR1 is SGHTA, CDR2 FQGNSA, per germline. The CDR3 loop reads CASSLRALGTGELFF. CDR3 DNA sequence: TGTGCCAGCAGCTTAAGGGCCCTTGGTACCGGGGAGCTGTTTTTT.

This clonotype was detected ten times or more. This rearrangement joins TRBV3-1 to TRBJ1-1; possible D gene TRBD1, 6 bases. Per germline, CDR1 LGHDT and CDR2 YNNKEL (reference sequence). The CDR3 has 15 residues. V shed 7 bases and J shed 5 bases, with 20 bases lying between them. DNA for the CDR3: TGTGCCAGCACCCCAAACAGGGTCGTGTGGACTGAAGCTTTCTTT. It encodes CASTPNRVVWTEAFF. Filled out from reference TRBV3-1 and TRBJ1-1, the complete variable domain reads DTAVSQTPKYLVTQMGNDKSIKCEQNLGHDTMYWYKQDSKKFLKIMFSYNNKELIINETVPNRFSPKSPDKAHLNLHINSLELGDSAVYFCASTPNRVVWTEAFFGQGTRLTVV.

The CDR3 sequence is CASSIQRATTTGNTIYF. CDR3 nucleotide sequence: TGTGCCAGTAGTATTCAGAGGGCTACAACGACTGGAAACACCATATATTTT. The chain uses TRBV19 and TRBJ1-3; D unresolved. Germline assignment: CDR1 LNHDA and CDR2 SQIVND (reference sequence). Trimming took off 3 bases at V and 2 bases at J, with 17 bases between the two ends. The CDR3 runs to 17 residues.

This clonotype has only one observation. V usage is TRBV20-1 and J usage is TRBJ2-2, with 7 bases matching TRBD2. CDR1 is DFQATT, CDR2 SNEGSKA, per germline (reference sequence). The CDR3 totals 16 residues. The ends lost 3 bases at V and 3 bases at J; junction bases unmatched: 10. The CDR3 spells CSARGGSGLDTGELFF. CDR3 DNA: TGCAGTGCTAGGGGCGGGAGCGGCTTGGACACCGGGGAGCTGTTTTTT.

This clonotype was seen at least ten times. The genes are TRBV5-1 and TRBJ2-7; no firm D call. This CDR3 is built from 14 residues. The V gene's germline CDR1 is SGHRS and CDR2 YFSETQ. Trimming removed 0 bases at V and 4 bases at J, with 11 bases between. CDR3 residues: CASSLDGRPYEQYF. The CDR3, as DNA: TGCGCCAGCAGCTTGGATGGCAGGCCATACGAGCAGTACTTC.

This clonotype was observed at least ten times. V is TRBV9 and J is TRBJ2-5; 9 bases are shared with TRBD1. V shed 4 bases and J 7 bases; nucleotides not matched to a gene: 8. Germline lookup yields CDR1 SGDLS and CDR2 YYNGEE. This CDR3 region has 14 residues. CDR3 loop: CASSPRQGEGTQYF. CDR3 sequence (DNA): TGTGCCAGCAGCCCAAGACAGGGGGAAGGGACCCAGTACTTC.

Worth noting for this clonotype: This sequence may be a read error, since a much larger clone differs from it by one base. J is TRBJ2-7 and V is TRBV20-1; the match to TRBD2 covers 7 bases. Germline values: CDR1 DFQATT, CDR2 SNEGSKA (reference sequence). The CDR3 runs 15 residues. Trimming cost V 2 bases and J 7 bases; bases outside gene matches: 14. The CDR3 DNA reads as TGCAGTGCTAGACTTTGGCTAGCGGAAAGTAATGAGCAGTACTTC. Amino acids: CSARLWLAESNEQYF.

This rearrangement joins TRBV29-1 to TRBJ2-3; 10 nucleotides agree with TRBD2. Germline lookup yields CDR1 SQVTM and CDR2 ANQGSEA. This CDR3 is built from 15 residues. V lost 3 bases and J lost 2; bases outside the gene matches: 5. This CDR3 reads CSVEGLAPSTDTQYF. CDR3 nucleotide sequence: TGCAGCGTTGAGGGACTAGCGCCTTCCACAGATACGCAGTATTTT.

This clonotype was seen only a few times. The CDR3: CASSNTAQGPNEKLFF. Here the CDR3 DNA reads TGTGCCAGCAGCAACACCGCGCAGGGACCTAATGAAAAACTGTTTTTT. This chain links TRBV7-9 with TRBJ1-4, with a weak D call TRBD1 (5 bases). Trimming stripped 5 bases from V and 3 bases from J, with 16 bases between. CDR1 and CDR2 from the germline V gene are SEHNR and FQNEAQ (reference sequence). CDR3 length equals 16 residues.

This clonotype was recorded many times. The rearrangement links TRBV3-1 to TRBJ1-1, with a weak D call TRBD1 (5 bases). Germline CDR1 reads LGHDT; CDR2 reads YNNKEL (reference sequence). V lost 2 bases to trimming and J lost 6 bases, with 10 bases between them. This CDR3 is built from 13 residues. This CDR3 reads CASSQFGGAEAFF. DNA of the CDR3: TGTGCCAGCAGCCAATTCGGGGGGGCTGAAGCTTTCTTT.